The present entry profiles one T cell receptor beta chain with its context. Its target is unknown. The sample comes from a study of CD8+CD57+ T cells in acquired aplastic anemia. Regarding the study as a whole: Common to patients and controls were roughly 30 CD8+ CDR3 sequences. For CD8+ Simpson's diversity, patients and controls showed no significant difference.

Previously, flow cytometry had revealed CD8+CD57+ cell expansion in the patients chosen for sequencing. Patients uniformly had severe acquired aplastic anemia. Profiles of TCR beta VDJ and CDR3 were generated from a genomic DNA template. A single record per CDR3 protein comes from TCRdb applying MiXCR to the reads. Of 200,000 or so distinct CDR3 sequences listed, 60% to 80% are singletons. Germline lookup yields CDR1 MGHDK and CDR2 SYGVNS. The CDR3 length is 16 residues. Trimming shortened V by 0 bases and J by 3 bases, and 15 bases separated the two germline ends. This TCR derives from a human donor with aplastic anemia. The chain recombines TRBV25-1 with TRBJ2-7, with TRBD1 as a possible D gene (6 bases). Material for sequencing was sorted CD4+, CD8+, or CD8+CD57+ T cells (not recorded which) from PBMCs. CDR3 nucleotide sequence: TGTGCCAGCAGTGAATATGGGCAGGGGCCCATCTACGAGCAGTACTTC. It codes for CASSEYGQGPIYEQYF.